This T cell receptor (beta chain) was observed in a study of T cells in Graves' hyperthyroidism and ophthalmopathy. General study results and limits: Separating ophthalmopathy from stable hyperthyroidism was achieved by a 13 V-J model. Clonotypes that were expanded in thyroid above 0.001 mostly appeared in blood too.

The investigators amplified TCR beta CDR3 regions from RNA transcripts. When the TCR CDR3 underwent first-round RT-PCR, the HTBI primer set was used. Using its own MiXCR run on the multiplex PCR reads, TCRdb lists one record per CDR3 protein. This repertoire shows about 350,000 distinct CDR3 sequences, approximately 16% found once; its top ten account for roughly a fifth. Germline V gives CDR1 MGHRA, CDR2 YSYEKL. Between the trimmed V and J ends, which lost 8 bases and 7 bases, there was a span of 18 bases. The length of the CDR3 is 14 residues. In the case of this clonotype: The target antigen is unknown.

This TCR came from a woman in her sixties with Graves' ophthalmopathy. The chain carries TRBV4-1 and TRBJ1-5, with a weak D call TRBD1 (6 bases). Material: blood. The CDR3 region is CASGVGGTTQPQHF. CDR3 bases: TGCGCCAGCGGGGTCGGGGGCACCACCCAGCCCCAGCATTTT.